The 10 T cell receptor beta chains given below trace back to one sample, sequenced in a study of blood T cell repertoires in COVID-19. Assay: immunoSEQ multiplex PCR; the TCRdb copy retains only in-frame clones and omits some. The data show fewer than 75,000 clones, around 79% seen once. The sequenced sample was peripheral blood. The receptors originated from a man between 60 and 75 years old with acute or convalescent COVID-19.

The rearrangement joins TRBV4-2 to TRBJ2-5; 12 nucleotides agree with TRBD2. Germline V gene sequence: CDR1 LGHNA, CDR2 YNFKEQ. V gave up 2 bases and J gave up 5 bases; unmatched junction bases: 6. The CDR3 covers 16 residues. CDR3 DNA: TGTGCCAGCAGCCAACCCCTAGCGGGGGGGCCCGAGACCCAGTACTTC. It encodes CASSQPLAGGPETQYF.

As DNA, the CDR3 is TGTGCCAGCAGCACGGGGGGAACAGATACGCAGTATTTT. This translates into CASSTGGTDTQYF. The chain carries TRBV9 and TRBJ2-3; 7 nucleotides match TRBD2. With 4 bases clipped from V and 3 bases from J, the junction kept 2 bases outside the gene matches. This CDR3 spans 13 amino acids. Germline V gives CDR1 SGDLS, CDR2 YYNGEE.

The chain has TRBV12-3 or TRBV12-4 and TRBJ1-2, with 9 bases that match TRBD1. The CDR3 length is 13 residues. Trimming took 7 bases from V and 8 from J; bases not matched to a gene: 8. DNA of the CDR3: TGTGCCAGCACATATGACAGGGGGAGAGGCTACACCTTC. This gives the protein CASTYDRGRGYTF.

The rearrangement uses TRBV29-1 and TRBJ2-5, with a weak D call TRBD2 (7 bases). The CDR3 consists of 14 residues. Trimming left V 6 bases short and J 1 base short, with 15 bases between. Per the germline V gene, CDR1 is SQVTM and CDR2 is ANQGSEA. This CDR3 reads CSVPPGGPQETQYF. DNA for the CDR3: TGCAGCGTCCCCCCGGGGGGCCCCCAAGAGACCCAGTACTTC.

The chain links TRBV19 to TRBJ2-5; 7 bases fit TRBD1. This CDR3 comprises 14 residues. The V segment lost 6 bases and the J segment 2 bases; nucleotides outside the gene matches: 6. Germline V gene sequence: CDR1 LNHDA, CDR2 SQIVND (reference sequence). The CDR3 here is CASSLMGQQETQYF. As DNA, the CDR3 is TGTGCCAGTAGCCTCATGGGACAGCAAGAGACCCAGTACTTC.

The CDR3 reads CATSPDRGPPHEQFF. The CDR3 coding sequence is TGTGCCACCAGCCCAGACAGGGGGCCACCCCATGAGCAGTTCTTC. The chain has TRBV24-1 and TRBJ2-1; 10 bases fit TRBD1. The CDR3 runs 15 residues. The J segment lost 8 bases and the V segment lost 7 bases, leaving 10 bases of the junction unmatched. The germline CDR1 and CDR2 sequences are KGHDR and SFDVKD.

This chain connects TRBV27 to TRBJ2-3, with 13 bases matching TRBD2. The V gene's germline CDR1 is MNHEY and CDR2 SMNVEV (reference sequence). The CDR3 contains 16 residues. V shed 7 bases, J shed 2 bases, and the junction held 6 bases outside the gene matches. The CDR3 DNA reads as TGTGCCAGCACCCGGACTAGCGGGGGAGCCACAGATACGCAGTATTTT. Residues: CASTRTSGGATDTQYF.

This rearrangement joins TRBV5-6 to TRBJ2-5; 7 bases line up with TRBD1. Germline V lookup: CDR1 SGHDT, CDR2 YYEEEE. There are 15 residues in the CDR3. V trimming: 2 bases; J trimming: 9 bases; junction bases outside the gene matches: 13. The CDR3 loop is CASSLGGQPSLAQYF. DNA of the CDR3: TGTGCCAGCAGCTTAGGGGGACAGCCTTCCTTGGCCCAGTACTTC.

The sample holds a few counts of this clone. The chain carries TRBV7-2 and TRBJ2-7; D unclear. V lost 1 base, J lost 0 bases, and 10 bases lay in between. In germline, CDR1 is SGHTA, CDR2 FQGNSA. The length of the CDR3 is 15 residues. The CDR3 here is CASSLGAAYSYEQYF. CDR3 nucleotide sequence: TGTGCCAGCAGCTTAGGGGCAGCATACTCCTACGAGCAGTACTTC.

This sequence joins TRBV5-1 and TRBJ2-3; 11 positions match TRBD2. V dropped 4 bases and J dropped 2; count of bases not matched to a gene: 6. CDR3 size: 16 residues. Germline values: CDR1 SGHRS, CDR2 YFSETQ. The CDR3 coding sequence is TGCGCCAGCAGCCCCCCTAGCGGGGGGAACACAGATACGCAGTATTTT. This encodes CASSPPSGGNTDTQYF.